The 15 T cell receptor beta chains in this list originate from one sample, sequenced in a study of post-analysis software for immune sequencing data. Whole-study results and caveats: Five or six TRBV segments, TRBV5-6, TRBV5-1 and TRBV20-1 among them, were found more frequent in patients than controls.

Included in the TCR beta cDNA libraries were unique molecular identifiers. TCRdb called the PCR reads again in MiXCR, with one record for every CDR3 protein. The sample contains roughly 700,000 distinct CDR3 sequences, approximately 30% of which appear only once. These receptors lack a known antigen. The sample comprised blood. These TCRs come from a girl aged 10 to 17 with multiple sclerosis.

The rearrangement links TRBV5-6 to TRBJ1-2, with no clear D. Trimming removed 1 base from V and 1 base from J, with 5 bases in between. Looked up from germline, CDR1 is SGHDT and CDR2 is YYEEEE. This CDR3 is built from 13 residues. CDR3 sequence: CASSLSDNYGYTF. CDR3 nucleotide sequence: TGTGCCAGCAGCTTGTCCGATAACTATGGCTACACCTTC.

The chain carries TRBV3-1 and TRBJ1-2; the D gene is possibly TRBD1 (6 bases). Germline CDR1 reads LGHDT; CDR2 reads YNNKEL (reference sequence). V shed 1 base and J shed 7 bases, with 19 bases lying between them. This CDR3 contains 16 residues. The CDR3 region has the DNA TGTGCCAGCAGCCAAGGAATACAGGGCAGGTCTGGTGGCTACACCTTC. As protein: CASSQGIQGRSGGYTF.

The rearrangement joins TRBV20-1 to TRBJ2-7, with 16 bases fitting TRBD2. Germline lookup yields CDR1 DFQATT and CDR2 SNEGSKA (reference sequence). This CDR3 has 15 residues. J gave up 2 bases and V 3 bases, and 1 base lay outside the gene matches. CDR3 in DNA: TGCAGTGCTAGCGGGACTAGCGGGAGGGCCTACGAGCAGTACTTC. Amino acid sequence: CSASGTSGRAYEQYF.

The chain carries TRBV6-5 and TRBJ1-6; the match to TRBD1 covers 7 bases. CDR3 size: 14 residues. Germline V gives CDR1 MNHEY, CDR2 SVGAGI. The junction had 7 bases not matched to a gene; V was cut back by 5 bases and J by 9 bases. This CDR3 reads CASSTRQGGSPLHF. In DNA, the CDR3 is TGTGCCAGCAGTACCCGACAGGGCGGTTCACCCCTCCACTTT.

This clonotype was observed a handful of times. The CDR3 is CASGPRDRSSYEQYF. CDR3 DNA sequence: TGTGCCAGCGGCCCTCGGGACAGGTCCTCCTACGAGCAGTACTTC. The rearrangement links TRBV6-6 to TRBJ2-7; 8 positions match TRBD1. V dropped 8 bases and J dropped 0; count of bases not matched to a gene: 9. The CDR3 length is 15 residues. CDR1 is MNHNY and CDR2 is SVGAGI in the germline V gene (reference sequence).

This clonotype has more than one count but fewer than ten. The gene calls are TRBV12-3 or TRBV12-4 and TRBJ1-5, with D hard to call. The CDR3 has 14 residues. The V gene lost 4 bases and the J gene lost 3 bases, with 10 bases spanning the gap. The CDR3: CASSWAGINQPQHF. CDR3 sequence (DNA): TGTGCCAGCAGTTGGGCCGGAATCAATCAGCCCCAGCATTTT.

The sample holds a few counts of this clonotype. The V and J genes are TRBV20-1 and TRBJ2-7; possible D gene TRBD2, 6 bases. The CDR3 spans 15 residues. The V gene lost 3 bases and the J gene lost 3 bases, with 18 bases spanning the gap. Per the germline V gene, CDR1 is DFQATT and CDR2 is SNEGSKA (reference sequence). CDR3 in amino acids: CSASPFVQGGYEQYF. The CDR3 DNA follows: TGCAGTGCTAGTCCCTTTGTCCAGGGAGGCTACGAGCAGTACTTC.

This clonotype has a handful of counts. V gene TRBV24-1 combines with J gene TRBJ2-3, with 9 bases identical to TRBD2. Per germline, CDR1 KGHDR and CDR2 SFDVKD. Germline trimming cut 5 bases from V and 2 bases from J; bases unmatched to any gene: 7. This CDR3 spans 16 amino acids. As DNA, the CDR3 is TGTGCCACCAGTGTCACCCTAGCGGGGCCCACAGATACGCAGTATTTT. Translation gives CATSVTLAGPTDTQYF.

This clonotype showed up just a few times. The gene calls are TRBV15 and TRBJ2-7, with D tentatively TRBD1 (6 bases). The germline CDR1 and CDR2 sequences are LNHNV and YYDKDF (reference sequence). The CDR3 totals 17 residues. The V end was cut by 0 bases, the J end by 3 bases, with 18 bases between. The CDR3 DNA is TGTGCCACCAGCAGAGATCGAGGCAGGGGAATCGACTACGAGCAGTACTTC. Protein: CATSRDRGRGIDYEQYF.

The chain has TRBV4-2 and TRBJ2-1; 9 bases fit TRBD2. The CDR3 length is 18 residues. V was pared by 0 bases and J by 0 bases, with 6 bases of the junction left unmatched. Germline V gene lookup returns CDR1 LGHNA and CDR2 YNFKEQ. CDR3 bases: TGTGCCAGCAGCCAAGATCCCAGCGGGGGGAGCTCCTACAATGAGCAGTTCTTC. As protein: CASSQDPSGGSSYNEQFF.

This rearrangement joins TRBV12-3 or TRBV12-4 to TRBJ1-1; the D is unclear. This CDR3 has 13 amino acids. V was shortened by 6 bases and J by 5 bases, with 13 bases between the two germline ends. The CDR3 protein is CASSRTMGTEAFF. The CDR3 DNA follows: TGTGCCAGCAGCCGGACCATGGGGACTGAAGCTTTCTTT.

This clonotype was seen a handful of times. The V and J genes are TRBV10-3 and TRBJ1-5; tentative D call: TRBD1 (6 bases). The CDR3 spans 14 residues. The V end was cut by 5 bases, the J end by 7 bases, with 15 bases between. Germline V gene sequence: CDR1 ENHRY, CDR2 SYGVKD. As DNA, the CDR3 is TGTGCCATCAGTAGCCAGGGGAGGGGACAGCCCCAGCATTTT. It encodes CAISSQGRGQPQHF.

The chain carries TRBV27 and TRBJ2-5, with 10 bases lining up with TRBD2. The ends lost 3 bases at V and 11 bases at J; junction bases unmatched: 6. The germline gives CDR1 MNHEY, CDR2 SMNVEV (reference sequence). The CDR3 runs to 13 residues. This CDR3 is CASSLERGGEQYF. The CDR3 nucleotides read TGTGCCAGCAGTTTGGAGCGGGGGGGGGAGCAGTACTTC.

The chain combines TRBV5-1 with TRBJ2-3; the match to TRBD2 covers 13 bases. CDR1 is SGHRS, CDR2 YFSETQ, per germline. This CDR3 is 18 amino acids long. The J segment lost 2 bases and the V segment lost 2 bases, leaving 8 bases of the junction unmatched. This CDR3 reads CASSFATGTSGTTDTQYF. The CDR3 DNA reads TGCGCCAGCAGCTTTGCTACCGGGACTAGCGGGACCACAGATACGCAGTATTTT.

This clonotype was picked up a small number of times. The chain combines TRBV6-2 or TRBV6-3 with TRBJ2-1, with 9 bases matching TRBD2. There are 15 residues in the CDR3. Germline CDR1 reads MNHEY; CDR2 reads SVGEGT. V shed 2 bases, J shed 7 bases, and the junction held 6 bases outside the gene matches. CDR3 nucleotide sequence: TGTGCCAGCAGTTACGGGACTAGCTTCGGGAATGAGCAGTTCTTC. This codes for CASSYGTSFGNEQFF.